This T cell receptor (beta chain) stems from a study of T cells after somatic rescue of genetic block. The CDR3 covers 15 residues. Germline V gene data show CDR1 as SGHRS and CDR2 as YFSETQ. Between the trimmed V and J ends, which lost 2 bases and 1 base, there was a span of 12 bases. Measured with immunoSEQ multiplex PCR; TCRdb has only the in-frame clones, and not every one. The sample includes 12,000 or so clones, roughly 73% of them seen just once. This rearrangement joins TRBV5-1 to TRBJ2-5, with TRBD1 as a possible D gene (5 bases). This receptor was identified in a boy aged 10-17 years. Sequencing was carried out using peripheral blood mononuclear cells (PBMCs). CDR3: CASSLFQGIQETQYF. CDR3 coding DNA: TGCGCCAGCAGCTTATTTCAGGGTATCCAAGAGACCCAGTACTTC.